Listed here is a single T cell receptor beta chain. Only in-frame clones appear in the TCRdb table, and some are missing; sequencing was by immunoSEQ multiplex PCR. This sample has fewer than 65,000 clones, with more than 90% found just once. The sample is drawn from a study of T cell changes during pregnancy in multiple sclerosis. The length of the CDR3 is 15 residues. V was clipped by 6 bases and J by 7 bases, with 25 bases between them. CDR1 is SQVTM and CDR2 is ANQGSEA in the germline V gene. Sample: peripheral blood, taken in the first trimester of pregnancy. The receptor's source is a female donor in good health, enrolled as a control in a pregnancy study. This sequence joins TRBV29-1 and TRBJ2-7; possible D gene TRBD1, 7 bases. In DNA form, the CDR3 reads TGCAGCGTCCTCGGGGGTAACAGGGGAGTGAGAGAGCAGTACTTC. It codes for CSVLGGNRGVREQYF.